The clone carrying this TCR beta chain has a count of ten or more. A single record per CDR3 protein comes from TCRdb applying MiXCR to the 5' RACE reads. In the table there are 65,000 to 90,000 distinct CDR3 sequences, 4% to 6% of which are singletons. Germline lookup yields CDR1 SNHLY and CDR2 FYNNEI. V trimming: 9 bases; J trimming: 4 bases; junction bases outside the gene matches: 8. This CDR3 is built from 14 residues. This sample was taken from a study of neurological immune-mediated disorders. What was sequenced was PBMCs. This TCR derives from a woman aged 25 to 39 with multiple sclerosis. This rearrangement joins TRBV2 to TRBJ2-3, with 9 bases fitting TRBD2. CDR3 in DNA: TGTGCCAGTGTCAAGCGGGAGGAGTCAGATACGCAGTATTTT. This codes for CASVKREESDTQYF.